Listed below are T cell receptor beta chains from one sample, sequenced in a study of T cells expressing NK-cell markers. TCRdb reworked the 5' RACE reads into one entry per CDR3 protein, no DNA. This table lists about 260,000 distinct CDR3 sequences. Source material: blood T cells: a sorted CD56 or NKG2C T cell subset, CD4+ or CD8+ T cells, or bulk PBMC T cells (not recorded which). These receptors originate from a man younger than 35 in good health. Each CDR3 is given with its conserved first and last residue.

v_gene,j_gene,CDR3aa
TRBV4-3,TRBJ1-2,CASSQGGVGSYGYTF
TRBV19,TRBJ2-5,CASSIPEGPARQGSVVETQYF
TRBV20-1,TRBJ2-5,CSADRAKGARETQYF
TRBV12-3/TRBV12-4,TRBJ2-1,CASSSRGLAGGFNEQFF
TRBV20-1,TRBJ2-2,CSARDIGWLAGRTGELFF
TRBV29-1,TRBJ2-3,CSAEAGIDTQYF
TRBV6-2/TRBV6-3,TRBJ2-7,CASVDSSYEQYF
TRBV6-5,TRBJ2-1,CASSPPSPEQFF
TRBV24-1,TRBJ2-1,CATSDPTSYNEQFF
TRBV7-8,TRBJ2-2,CASSLIRLSNTGELFF
TRBV30,TRBJ1-1,CAWSVSNTEAFF
TRBV29-1,TRBJ2-1,CSVDLAGGKDEQFF
TRBV10-3,TRBJ2-4,CAISADSKNIQYF
TRBV2,TRBJ2-1,CASSERGQGFSYNEQFF
TRBV3-1,TRBJ2-3,CASLDRDADTQYF
TRBV20-1,TRBJ2-5,CSARVGRQETQYF
TRBV6-1,TRBJ2-2,CASSKQGAGTGELFF
TRBV29-1,TRBJ1-1,CSGNHRYMNTEAFF
TRBV11-2,TRBJ2-1,CASSFATGGSYNEQFF
TRBV19,TRBJ2-1,CASSIYGRGPYNEQFF
TRBV20-1,TRBJ1-5,CSASGQGVNQPQHF
TRBV20-1,TRBJ2-1,CSVQRDYNEQFF
TRBV5-5,TRBJ2-3,CASSPSSADTQYF
TRBV5-1,TRBJ2-1,CASSRDGYNEQFF
TRBV6-1,TRBJ1-2,CASSSRGNYTF
TRBV12-3/TRBV12-4,TRBJ1-2,CASSATLYGYTF
TRBV10-3,TRBJ2-3,CASNYASGTADTQYF
TRBV7-2,TRBJ2-2,CASSLLMHDGELFF
TRBV12-3/TRBV12-4,TRBJ1-1,CATRDRGSEAFF
TRBV6-1,TRBJ1-2,CASRNDRGIGYTF
TRBV15,TRBJ2-5,CATSSGPGSLPGVGQYF
TRBV7-2,TRBJ2-4,CASSLAEVAKNIQYF
TRBV6-2/TRBV6-3,TRBJ1-1,CASSYGTGSGEAFF
TRBV30,TRBJ2-7,CAWREGYEQYF
TRBV9,TRBJ2-1,CASSVVSSGSSEQFF
TRBV10-3,TRBJ1-5,CAISDGAYSNQPQHF
TRBV12-3/TRBV12-4,TRBJ2-5,CASSWQTGGRETQYF
TRBV7-2,TRBJ2-4,CASSPGEGNIQYF
TRBV18,TRBJ1-2,CASSPTGLYGYTF
TRBV5-5,TRBJ1-2,CASSPQGPPPDTF
TRBV6-1,TRBJ1-3,CASSEAGAPGNTIYF
TRBV5-4,TRBJ2-5,CASSLGDRAQETQYF
TRBV5-1,TRBJ1-1,CASSLEGLIGVGTEAFF
TRBV7-2,TRBJ2-5,CASSSRGQETQYF
TRBV5-6,TRBJ2-5,CASIRTNEETQYF
TRBV11-1,TRBJ1-1,CASSDARGPMNTEAFF
TRBV7-3,TRBJ1-2,CASSLVGGVEGYTF
TRBV18,TRBJ2-1,CASSPGTSAYNEQFF
TRBV7-8,TRBJ2-2,CASSLWTGVFPGELFF
TRBV7-8,TRBJ2-3,CASSLDLGSTDTQYF
TRBV6-5,TRBJ1-1,CASPTGTGWGQAFF
TRBV15,TRBJ2-3,CATSRGATDTQYF
TRBV5-1,TRBJ2-2,CASSPGGTTNTGELFF
TRBV15,TRBJ2-1,CATSRALAGWNEQFF